This TCR beta chain derives from a study of blood T cell repertoires in COVID-19. Study-level information: The samples span acute and convalescent COVID-19 from the United States, Italy and Spain. The cDNA or gDNA used as material had been derived from T cells, B-cell-depleted T cells, or PBMCs.

CDR1 and CDR2 (germline): SGHTA, FQGTGA. The length of the CDR3 is 14 residues. With 5 bases clipped from V and 5 bases from J, the junction kept 3 bases outside the gene matches. In the authors' methods: Scientists estimated how many nucleated cells there were by amplifying reference gene primers. Sequenced by immunoSEQ multiplex PCR; TCRdb stores in-frame clones only, minus some. V, J and clone size are taken as reported in that table, and D and trimming were inferred from the DNA itself. The table has 60,000 or so clones, 80% to 85% seen once; the top ten hold 10% to 15%. The sample consisted of peripheral blood. The chain recombines TRBV7-3 with TRBJ1-6; 7 nucleotides line up with TRBD1. The TCR originated in a woman of 80 years or more with acute or convalescent COVID-19. The CDR3 reads CASSQGTDNSPLHF. For the CDR3, the DNA is TGTGCCAGCAGCCAAGGGACAGATAATTCACCCCTCCACTTT.